This TCR beta chain is drawn from a study of blood T cell repertoires in COVID-19. Study as a whole: Acute and convalescent COVID-19 specimens originated in the United States, Italy and Spain. The analysed material was cDNA or gDNA that came from T cells, B-cell-depleted T cells, or PBMCs.

CDR1 is LGHDT and CDR2 is YNNKEL in the germline V gene (reference sequence). Trimming took off 2 bases at V and 5 bases at J, with 10 bases between the two ends. The CDR3 spans 14 residues. Authors' data handling: Reference gene primer amplification gave estimated nucleated cell counts. Assay used: immunoSEQ multiplex PCR; TCRdb lists only in-frame clones, some missing. The DNA gave D and trimming, while V, J and clone size come from that table. The table shows more than 95,000 clones, with about 88% occurring only once. This chain uses TRBV3-1 (or the pseudogene TRBV3-2) with TRBJ2-1; a possible D gene is TRBD1 (6 bases). The sequenced sample was peripheral blood. The clonotype comes from a human donor in a cohort sampled during active COVID-19. The CDR3 region is CASSQQGSNNEQFF. The CDR3 region has the DNA TGTGCCAGCAGCCAACAGGGGTCTAACAATGAGCAGTTCTTC.